A single sample is the source of the 24 T cell receptor beta chains below, sequenced in a study of T cell repertoires in cytomegalovirus infection. No cognate antigen is known for these TCRs. TCRdb re-analysed the reads in MiXCR, keeping a single row per CDR3 protein. Of 750,000 to 950,000 distinct CDR3 sequences in the sample, almost 30% were seen once. The source was cultured CD8+ T cells from PBMCs, collected from culture after CMV antigen stimulation. The receptors originated from a human donor in good health (CMV status not recorded). Some clones in this sample may be carry-over from other donors' samples.

This clonotype was counted only a few times. The chain employs TRBV19 and TRBJ1-6; D unresolved. V was clipped by 4 bases and J by 12 bases, with 7 bases between them. Germline CDR1 LNHDA, CDR2 SQIVND (reference sequence). This CDR3 has 11 residues. The CDR3 loop reads CASSSGEPLHF. In nucleotides, the CDR3 is TGTGCCAGTAGTAGCGGTGAACCCCTCCACTTT.

This clonotype has more than one count but fewer than ten. The chain carries TRBV24-1 and TRBJ1-4, with D maybe TRBD1 (5 bases). CDR3 length: 15 amino acids. Germline loops: CDR1 KGHDR, CDR2 SFDVKD. The V end was cut by 5 bases, the J end by 2 bases, with 11 bases between. CDR3 protein: CATSASGSTNEKLFF. CDR3 DNA sequence: TGTGCCACCAGTGCCTCAGGGTCGACTAATGAAAAACTGTTTTTT.

The rearrangement links TRBV25-1 to TRBJ1-2; TRBD1 agrees at 7 bases. The CDR3 is made up of 13 amino acids. The J segment lost 5 bases and the V segment lost 6 bases, leaving 6 bases of the junction unmatched. Germline V gene sequence: CDR1 MGHDK, CDR2 SYGVNS. This CDR3 is CASRGGDRYGYTF. As DNA, the CDR3 is TGTGCCAGCAGGGGAGGGGACAGATATGGCTACACCTTC.

V and J are TRBV7-3 and TRBJ1-1; no clear D gene. V was pared by 5 bases and J by 3 bases, with 16 bases between. The CDR3 totals 15 residues. CDR1 SGHTA and CDR2 FQGTGA come from the germline V gene. The CDR3 region is CASSADTGRDTEAFF. DNA of the CDR3: TGTGCCAGCAGCGCCGATACGGGCCGGGACACTGAAGCTTTCTTT.

The chain has TRBV28 and TRBJ1-2; D is perhaps TRBD1 (6 bases). The germline gives CDR1 MDHEN, CDR2 SYDVKM. There are 16 residues in the CDR3. Trimming left V 2 bases short and J 4 bases short, with 17 bases between. In DNA, the CDR3 is TGTGCCAGCAGTTTACCGCGGAGGACAGTCCTCTATGGCTACACCTTC. Translation gives CASSLPRRTVLYGYTF.

V is TRBV7-6 and J is TRBJ1-5, with TRBD1 matching 9 bases. The junction had 11 bases not matched to a gene; V was cut back by 3 bases and J by 5 bases. The CDR3 is 17 residues long. Germline V gene sequence: CDR1 SGHVS, CDR2 FNYEAQ. In DNA, the CDR3 is TGTGCCAGCAGCTTTGTGGGAGACAGGGGGAAAGATCAGCCCCAGCATTTT. It translates to CASSFVGDRGKDQPQHF. The full variable domain, rest sourced from reference TRBV7-6 and TRBJ1-5, is GAGVSQSPRYKVTKRGQDVALRCDPISGHVSLYWYRQALGQGPEFLTYFNYEAQQDKSGLPNDRFSAERPEGSISTLTIQRTEQRDSAMYRCASSFVGDRGKDQPQHFGDGTRLSIL.

J is TRBJ2-5 and V is TRBV27, with 8 bases lining up with TRBD2. CDR3 length: 18 amino acids. V lost 5 bases and J lost 9; bases outside the gene matches: 23. The germline V gene encodes CDR1 MNHEY and CDR2 SMNVEV (reference sequence). In nucleotides, the CDR3 is TGTGCCAGCAGTCTACACCATGACAGAGAAACTAGCGGACGGGCCCAGTACTTC. It translates to CASSLHHDRETSGRAQYF.

About this clonotype: A much larger clonotype is one base distant, so this may be a read error. The chain has TRBV7-8 and TRBJ2-7, with TRBD2 identical over 14 bases. This CDR3 comprises 17 residues. The germline gives CDR1 SGHVS, CDR2 FQNEAQ. The CDR3 sequence: CAGSFGLAGGEAYEQYF. In DNA form, the CDR3 reads TGTGCCGGCAGCTTCGGACTAGCGGGGGGTGAGGCCTACGAGCAGTACTTC.

This clonotype has just one count. V and J are TRBV27 and TRBJ2-2; 10 nucleotides match TRBD2. In germline, CDR1 is MNHEY, CDR2 SMNVEV (reference sequence). The CDR3 is made up of 17 amino acids. V trimming: 4 bases; J trimming: 5 bases; junction bases outside the gene matches: 10. The CDR3 protein is CASSSLWSGGVTGELFF. CDR3 sequence (DNA): TGTGCCAGCAGTTCTCTGTGGAGCGGGGGGGTGACCGGGGAGCTGTTTTTT.

CDR3: CSARDPGVLYNEQFF. The DNA of the CDR3 is TGCAGTGCTAGAGATCCCGGGGTTCTTTACAATGAGCAGTTCTTC. The genes are TRBV20-1 and TRBJ2-1; weak D call: TRBD2 (5 bases). The CDR3 length is 15 residues. The germline V gene has CDR1 DFQATT and CDR2 SNEGSKA (reference sequence). Between the trimmed V and J ends, which lost 0 bases and 4 bases, there was a span of 13 bases.

This clonotype was seen more than once but under ten times. This chain links TRBV10-3 with TRBJ2-7; 10 bases match TRBD2. Germline V gene lookup returns CDR1 ENHRY and CDR2 SYGVKD. With 5 bases clipped from V and 2 bases from J, the junction kept 9 bases outside the gene matches. This CDR3 is 16 amino acids long. For the CDR3, the DNA is TGTGCCATCAGTAAGACTAGCGGGCAGCAAACCTACGAGCAGTACTTC. As protein: CAISKTSGQQTYEQYF.

This clonotype occurred a few times. The CDR3 DNA sequence: TGTGCCAGCAGTTACTCGCGAACAGGGGATAGTCAGCCCCAGCATTTT. Translated, it gives CASSYSRTGDSQPQHF. The J gene is TRBJ1-5, the V gene TRBV6-6; 7 bases fit TRBD1. Germline loops: CDR1 MNHNY, CDR2 SVGAGI (reference sequence). The CDR3 consists of 16 residues. The trim removed 0 bases at V and 6 bases at J, leaving 8 bases unmatched.

This clonotype was recorded a few times. The chain links TRBV28 to TRBJ1-1, with D perhaps TRBD1 (5 bases). V dropped 7 bases and J dropped 10 bases, with 13 bases sitting between them. Germline values: CDR1 MDHEN, CDR2 SYDVKM. CDR3 length: 11 amino acids. CDR3 bases: TGTGCCAGCATCCTAAAAGGGGTAGCTTTCTTT. Its protein product is CASILKGVAFF.

The V call is TRBV4-1, the J call TRBJ2-1; no firm D call. This CDR3 has 12 residues. V gave up 1 base and J gave up 7 bases, with 5 bases separating them. Germline V gives CDR1 MGHRA, CDR2 YSYEKL. The CDR3 nucleotides read TGCGCCAGCAGCCAAGGGTTGAATGAGCAGTTCTTC. Its protein product is CASSQGLNEQFF.

The rearrangement uses TRBV27 and TRBJ1-2, with D uncertain. CDR1 and CDR2 (germline): MNHEY, SMNVEV (reference sequence). The CDR3 loop spans 13 amino acids. Between the trimmed V and J ends, which lost 6 bases and 2 bases, there was a span of 10 bases. The CDR3 sequence: CASRLTENYGYTF. In DNA form, the CDR3 reads TGTGCCAGCAGATTGACGGAGAACTATGGCTACACCTTC.

This rearrangement joins TRBV12-3 or TRBV12-4 to TRBJ2-2; no reliable D call. The CDR3 contains 13 residues. The ends were cut back, 4 bases at V and 7 bases at J, with 10 bases in the middle. The CDR3 DNA reads TGTGCCAGCAGTTCCTATTGGGGCGGGGAGCTGTTTTTT. Its protein is CASSSYWGGELFF.

The genes are TRBV28 and TRBJ1-2, with 10 bases lining up with TRBD1. J was trimmed by 13 bases and V by 6 bases; bases with no gene match: 14. CDR1 and CDR2 from the germline V gene are MDHEN and SYDVKM. There are 14 residues in the CDR3. Here the CDR3 reads CASRLARDRGPFTF. CDR3 sequence (DNA): TGTGCCAGCAGACTAGCCCGGGACAGGGGCCCGTTCACCTTC.

This clonotype has more than one count but fewer than ten. The genes are TRBV7-4 and TRBJ1-3, with no clear D. From germline, CDR1 is SGHVT and CDR2 SQSDAQ. V shed 0 bases and J shed 1 base, with 4 bases lying between them. The CDR3 is made up of 14 amino acids. As DNA, the CDR3 is TGTGCCAGCAGCTTAGCTTATTCTGGAAACACCATATATTTT. Translating it yields CASSLAYSGNTIYF.

The rearrangement uses TRBV19 and TRBJ1-5, with 8 bases aligning to TRBD1. The V segment lost 7 bases and the J segment 8 bases; nucleotides outside the gene matches: 7. There are 13 residues in the CDR3. Per the germline V gene, CDR1 is LNHDA and CDR2 is SQIVND (reference sequence). The chain's CDR3 is CASNTGGGKPQHF. The CDR3 coding sequence is TGTGCCAGTAACACAGGGGGGGGAAAGCCCCAGCATTTT.

A few counts support this clonotype. The chain carries TRBV19 and TRBJ2-1; TRBD2 might be the D (6 bases). Germline V CDR1 and CDR2: LNHDA, SQIVND (reference sequence). Trimming removed 6 bases at V and 0 bases at J, with 12 bases between. There are 15 residues in the CDR3. The CDR3, as DNA: TGTGCCAGTAGCGATGGGGGGAGCTCCTACAATGAGCAGTTCTTC. It codes for CASSDGGSSYNEQFF.

About this clonotype: This may be a read error, as it is one base from a much larger clone. This chain uses TRBV7-6 with TRBJ1-3; TRBD1 is a possible D gene (5 bases). CDR3 length: 15 residues. Germline V gene data show CDR1 as SGHVS and CDR2 as FNYEAQ. CDR3 in amino acids: CASSPRDGSGNTKYF. In nucleotides, the CDR3 is TGTGCCAGCAGCCCCCGGGACGGCTCTGGAAACACCAAATATTTT.

This clonotype was seen many times. The rearrangement joins TRBV7-2 to TRBJ2-3, with D perhaps TRBD2 (6 bases). Trimming cost V 4 bases and J 5 bases, with 13 bases left between them. The CDR3 is made up of 14 amino acids. Germline assignment: CDR1 SGHTA and CDR2 FQGNSA. The DNA for the CDR3 is TGTGCCAGCAGCTACTACGGGGGTCAAGATACGCAGTATTTT. Translating it yields CASSYYGGQDTQYF.

Concerning this clonotype: Possible read error: a much larger clone is one base away. CDR3 in amino acids: CASSKGQPYEQCV. In DNA, the CDR3 is TGTGCCAGCAGCAAAGGACAGCCCTACGAGCAGTGCGTC. V and J are TRBV7-8 and TRBJ2-7; TRBD1 is a possible D gene (6 bases). CDR1 and CDR2 from the germline V gene are SGHVS and FQNEAQ. This CDR3 contains 13 residues.

The chain links TRBV3-1 to TRBJ2-6; D ambiguous. Germline V lookup: CDR1 LGHDT, CDR2 YNNKEL (reference sequence). The V end was cut by 7 bases, the J end by 0 bases, with 16 bases between. CDR3 length: 17 amino acids. The CDR3 region is CASTLTVRFSGANVLTF. The CDR3 DNA sequence: TGTGCCAGCACTCTAACAGTCCGTTTCTCTGGGGCCAACGTCCTGACTTTC.